This TCR beta chain was identified during a study of early stage breast cancer tumors. The germline CDR1 and CDR2 sequences are LNHDA and SQIVND (reference sequence). V was cut by 0 bases and J by 2 bases, with 5 bases left in between. This CDR3 has 13 amino acids. The assay was immunoSEQ multiplex PCR, and TCRdb's table has in-frame clones only and misses some. This sample has 30,000 to 40,000 clones, with under 80% found just once. The chain carries TRBV19 and TRBJ2-7; D gene uncertain. The clonotype originates from a person in their sixties or seventies with breast cancer. Sequencing was performed on blood. The CDR3 bases are TGTGCCAGTAGTATAGAGCTGACCTACGAGCAGTACTTC. It is translated as CASSIELTYEQYF.